This T cell receptor beta chain emerged from a study of a mutant IDH1 vaccine in newly diagnosed glioma (dated by TCRdb to the early 2020s). For context, the study as a whole: Vaccination was initiated 4-6 weeks after radiotherapy alone, or concurrently with temozolomide cycles in the chemotherapy-containing groups. Peripheral blood was collected at six visits: V03 (baseline), V05, V07, V10, V12 and V13. The week-35 safety follow-up took place at visit V12, and the week-47 end of study took place at visit V13. Prior to enrollment, standard therapy consisting of radiotherapy alone, temozolomide alone, or radiochemotherapy with temozolomide had been administered to patients, with the combination being received by most patients. The approximately 30 treated patients were approximately 62% male and around 40% female, with a mean age of roughly 42 years. For exploratory analyses, longitudinal TCRB deep sequencing was carried out in under 30 treated patients wherever samples were available.

Results and caveats for the whole study, not just this receptor: According to the authors, sample limitations meant that analyses of patient blood samples could not be reproduced. PBMC samples for TCRB deep sequencing were selected based on availability. Immune responses induced by the vaccine were seen in over 80% of patients across multiple MHC alleles. No apparent relationship was observed between pseudoprogression and alterations in the top peripheral T cell clonotypes detected by TCRB sequencing.

Libraries were constructed by the immunoSEQ multiplex PCR assay. The hsTCRB Kit was used according to the manufacturer's protocol to amplify rearranged TCR beta chain sequences. TCRB libraries were sequenced on an Illumina MiSeq. Per the original workflow: The kit vendor's proprietary platform handled demultiplexing, trimming and gene mapping. TCRdb stores this immuneACCESS table with in-frame sequences only. Part of the clones is absent; in the studies checked, under half of the shortfall reflects unresolved V genes, and no reason is known for the rest. V, J and clone size are taken as reported in that table, and D and trimming were inferred from the DNA itself. For this sample there are under 35,000 clones; about 70% appear just once. More than 6.5% of the sample rests with the top ten. Points on this clone: It lacks a known antigen. Base qualities are not recorded, but no much larger clone differs from it by a single base.

The time point label, as the study defines it: week 35, safety follow-up. Each vaccine dose, consisting of 300 ug of a 20-mer mutant IDH1 peptide in Montanide, was administered subcutaneously with topical imiquimod. Across visits V03 through V10, patients got a total of eight vaccinations, given in weeks 1, 3, 5, 7, 11, 15, 19 and 23. All donors had newly diagnosed IDH1-mutant astrocytomas of WHO grade 3 or 4 that showed loss of nuclear ATRX. The samples were drawn from NOA16, a multicentre, single-arm, open-label phase I trial in Germany that tested a mutant IDH1 peptide vaccine in humans for the first time. Genomic DNA for TCRB sequencing was extracted from EDTA blood using the DNeasy Blood and Tissue Kit. This clonotype was sampled from a man over 45 with glioma. The specimen was PBMCs, collected from a glioma patient whose treatment included an IDH1 peptide vaccine.

The CDR3 sequence is CASATGLGYGYTF. The DNA reads as follows: TGTGCCAGTGCGACAGGCCTGGGCTATGGCTACACCTTC. The chain couples TRBV19 to TRBJ1-2; D gene: possibly TRBD1, on 6 matching bases. CDR1 and CDR2 are read off the germline V gene (reference sequence) as LNHDA and SQIVND. The CDR3, from cysteine to phenylalanine, totals 13 residues. The kept DNA is CDR3 alone, 39 bases in frame from the first base. At the junction V is shortened by 8 bases and J by 4 bases, with 14 bases in between.